This T cell receptor beta chain was documented in a study of blood T cell repertoires in COVID-19. Study summary: PBMCs, B-cell-depleted T cells, or T cells were the source of the cDNA or gDNA that made up the material.

Methods used by the authors: Reference gene primer amplification gave nucleated cell count estimates. Generated by immunoSEQ multiplex PCR, the TCRdb table keeps only in-frame clones and is missing some. V and J calls and clone size come straight from that table; D and trimming were deduced from the DNA. The table includes about 270,000 clones, 90% detected once. V lost 7 bases and J lost 4, with 11 bases in between. This CDR3 is 13 amino acids long. CDR1 and CDR2 from the germline V gene are LNHDA and SQIVND (reference sequence). The participants were between about 18 and 100 years old and came from 24 US areas. Participants' own reports of clinical history determined their cohort assignment.

This sequence was found in a woman aged 25 to 39 with acute COVID-19. Material: PBMCs or T cells enriched from blood (not recorded which). This chain uses TRBV19 with TRBJ2-1; D may be TRBD1 (5 bases). CDR3 nucleotide sequence: TGTGCCAGTACCGCAGACAGTTACAATGAGCAGTTCTTC. It yields the protein CASTADSYNEQFF.